The clone carrying this TCR beta chain was counted many times. Its antigen is unknown. Germline CDR1 is MNHEY and CDR2 is SVGEGT. This CDR3 has 14 residues. Trimming removed 2 bases at V and 6 bases at J, with 10 bases between. Time point indicated: pre-sensitization, week 0. The treatment was: therapeutic diphenylcyclopropenone sensitization with weekly scalp DPC. Total RNA was isolated from whole blood that had not been fractionated. The data were taken from a study of human T cells and chemical hapten exposure. Study-wide results and limits: Patch test score was positively correlated with the counts of TCRs that had expanded at PT1. Alopecia in all donors means immunity may differ from healthy individuals.

TCRdb fed the RACE reads into MiXCR, producing one record per CDR3 protein. Of a few hundred thousand distinct CDR3 sequences listed, over 7.5% are singletons. The chain uses TRBV6-2 or TRBV6-3 and TRBJ2-2, with D unresolved. The sample was whole blood, taken in connection with sensitization to the hapten diphenylcyclopropenone (DPC). The clonotype comes from a man aged 18 to 29 with alopecia areata. Some clones in this sample may be carry-over from other donors' samples. DNA of the CDR3: TGTGCCAGCAGTTACACTGAGACTCCCGGGGAGCTGTTTTTT. It codes for CASSYTETPGELFF.